This record looks at one TCR beta chain sequence and its context. Antigen specificity is unknown. The data derive from a study of cytomegalovirus exposure and HLA in healthy donors. Study details: Earlier, roughly 120 million unique TCR beta sequences were recovered from roughly 180 million T cells by an analysis. Broader study findings: Later analysis reportedly placed an Asian-associated ancestry cluster below the roughly 700-donor mean in N-insertions.

Trimming removed 0 bases at V and 6 bases at J, with 14 bases between. The CDR3 runs 15 residues. Germline-derived CDR1 and CDR2 are SQVTM and ANQGSEA. This PCR relied on a set of 60 Vbeta primers and 13 Jbeta primers. Measured with immunoSEQ multiplex PCR; TCRdb has only the in-frame clones, and not every one. The table has under 140,000 clones, 76% seen once. The J gene is TRBJ2-2, the V gene TRBV29-1, with D uncertain. This receptor was obtained from a man younger than 45 in good health and CMV-seropositive. Sequenced: PBMCs. The CDR3: CSVEEAGYRPGELFF. In DNA, the CDR3 is TGCAGCGTTGAAGAGGCAGGCTACCGACCCGGGGAGCTGTTTTTT.